Shown below are 31 T cell receptor beta chains from a single sample sequenced in a study of T cell responses to AZD1222 COVID-19 vaccine. TCRdb's copy holds only in-frame clones and misses some; the assay was immunoSEQ multiplex PCR. The repertoire holds over 120,000 clones, 75% to 90% seen once, with roughly 1.7% in the top ten. Sequenced material: peripheral blood, taken on day 0 of AZD1222 vaccination. These receptors were taken from an adult in good health.

The gene calls are TRBV2 and TRBJ1-5, with D possibly being TRBD1 (6 bases). The CDR3 loop spans 14 amino acids. The V gene lost 1 base and the J gene lost 3 bases, with 7 bases spanning the gap. Germline-derived CDR1 and CDR2 are SNHLY and FYNNEI. The CDR3 region is CASSEGTVNQPQHF. The CDR3 DNA sequence: TGTGCCAGCAGTGAAGGGACAGTCAATCAGCCCCAGCATTTT.

The rearrangement joins TRBV28 to TRBJ1-2; D uncertain. CDR1 MDHEN and CDR2 SYDVKM come from the germline V gene. V dropped 8 bases and J dropped 1 base, with 14 bases sitting between them. CDR3 length equals 14 residues. The CDR3 bases are TGTGCCAGCCTAACTACAGAAAGTAACTATGGCTACACCTTC. Translating gives CASLTTESNYGYTF.

The chain links TRBV30 to TRBJ2-7; a weak D match, TRBD2 (7 bases). V lost 2 bases to trimming and J lost 4 bases, with 18 bases between them. Germline V lookup: CDR1 GTSNPN, CDR2 SVGIG (reference sequence). The CDR3 extends over 15 amino acids. CDR3 amino acids: CAWSTIYGGRYEQYF. CDR3 nucleotide sequence: TGTGCCTGGAGTACGATATACGGGGGGCGGTACGAGCAGTACTTC.

The chain combines TRBV27 with TRBJ2-1; TRBD1 or TRBD2 may be the D gene (5 bases each). CDR1 is MNHEY and CDR2 is SMNVEV in the germline V gene (reference sequence). This CDR3 has 17 residues. V lost 3 bases and J lost 4, with 19 bases in between. The CDR3, as DNA: TGTGCCAGCAGTTTGAGAGGCATGGGGACCGGATACAATGAGCAGTTCTTC. Protein sequence: CASSLRGMGTGYNEQFF.

The chain joins TRBV7-9 to TRBJ2-7, with D maybe TRBD2 (5 bases). There are 15 residues in the CDR3. V dropped 7 bases and J dropped 3 bases, with 19 bases sitting between them. CDR1 SEHNR and CDR2 FQNEAQ come from the germline V gene (reference sequence). The CDR3: CASIDAPGSFYEQYF. In nucleotides, the CDR3 is TGTGCCAGCATCGACGCCCCGGGATCTTTCTACGAGCAGTACTTC.

This chain uses TRBV1 with TRBJ2-7; the table gives TRBD2 as D, unverified against the DNA. TRBV1 is a pseudogene locus. The CDR3 sequence is 14 residues long. The CDR3 here is CTSSVGTTTYEQYF. CDR3 DNA sequence: TGCACCAGCAGCGTTGGGACTACTACCTACGAGCAGTACTTC.

This clone was observed a few times. The chain links TRBV25-1 to TRBJ2-2, with D perhaps TRBD2 (6 bases). V lost 5 bases and J 3 bases, leaving 10 bases between the germline ends. From germline, CDR1 is MGHDK and CDR2 SYGVNS. The CDR3 is made up of 14 amino acids. CDR3 DNA sequence: TGTGCCAGCAGTAGACTAGGAGACACCGGGGAGCTGTTTTTT. Its protein is CASSRLGDTGELFF.

The chain links TRBV12-3 or TRBV12-4 to TRBJ2-7; weak D call: TRBD2 (5 bases). V lost 6 bases, J lost 0 bases, and 6 bases lay in between. CDR3 length: 12 residues. The CDR3 region is CASSGDSYEQYF. CDR3 nucleotide sequence: TGTGCCAGCAGCGGGGACTCCTACGAGCAGTACTTC.

CDR3 sequence: CASSQEGRAAGNTIYF. As DNA, the CDR3 is TGTGCCAGCAGCCAAGAGGGCAGGGCGGCTGGAAACACCATATATTTT. V and J are TRBV4-2 and TRBJ1-3; tentative D call: TRBD1 (5 bases). The CDR3 has 16 amino acids. CDR1 LGHNA and CDR2 YNFKEQ come from the germline V gene. Trimming shortened V by 0 bases and J by 2 bases, and 11 bases separated the two germline ends.

The chain couples TRBV6-2 or TRBV6-3 to TRBJ1-2; weak D call: TRBD1 (5 bases). Trimming shortened V by 0 bases and J by 4 bases, and 12 bases separated the two germline ends. The CDR3 spans 15 residues. Germline-derived CDR1 and CDR2 are MNHEY and SVGEGT. The CDR3 DNA is TGTGCCAGCAGTTACTCCGGCAGGGAGAGCTATGGCTACACCTTC. This encodes CASSYSGRESYGYTF.

The chain is built from TRBV2 and TRBJ1-1; D gene unclear. Germline V gene data show CDR1 as SNHLY and CDR2 as FYNNEI. Trimming took 9 bases from V and 1 from J, leaving 9 bases between them. CDR3 length: 12 amino acids. CDR3 region: CASHVTNTEAFF. Here the CDR3 DNA reads TGTGCCAGTCACGTTACGAACACTGAAGCTTTCTTT.

This chain links TRBV5-1 with TRBJ2-3; D unclear. The germline V gene encodes CDR1 SGHRS and CDR2 YFSETQ. The CDR3 has 14 amino acids. V lost 4 bases and J 0 bases, leaving 9 bases between the germline ends. The CDR3 protein is CASSREPSTDTQYF. In nucleotides, the CDR3 is TGCGCCAGCAGCAGGGAACCGAGCACAGATACGCAGTATTTT.

The chain combines TRBV28 with TRBJ1-1; TRBD1 might be the D (6 bases). The CDR3 runs to 15 residues. Germline V lookup: CDR1 MDHEN, CDR2 SYDVKM. V was clipped by 6 bases and J by 1 base, with 15 bases between them. The CDR3 sequence: CASSPDLRGNTEAFF. Here the CDR3 DNA reads TGTGCCAGCAGCCCCGACCTCAGGGGGAACACTGAAGCTTTCTTT.

The genes are TRBV19 and TRBJ2-1, with TRBD2 identical over 12 bases. Germline V CDR1 and CDR2: LNHDA, SQIVND (reference sequence). This CDR3 is 16 amino acids long. V gave up 4 bases and J gave up 12 bases; unmatched junction bases: 13. The CDR3 region is CASSTGVLAGGRWQFF. For the CDR3, the DNA is TGTGCCAGTAGTACAGGGGTCCTAGCGGGGGGGCGATGGCAGTTCTTC.

CDR3 nucleotides: TGTGCCAGCAACAACAGGGGAGGGGCCGGGGAGCTGTTTTTT. The encoded protein is CASNNRGGAGELFF. The chain links TRBV7-6 to TRBJ2-2, with D perhaps assigned TRBD1 or TRBD2 (7 bases each). V lost 7 bases, J lost 6 bases, and 15 bases lay in between. The CDR3 runs to 14 residues. Germline loops: CDR1 SGHVS, CDR2 FNYEAQ.

The V call is TRBV19, the J call TRBJ2-1, with D perhaps matching TRBD1 (6 bases). Trimming left V 7 bases short and J 4 bases short, with 8 bases between. The CDR3 consists of 12 residues. Germline-derived CDR1 and CDR2 are LNHDA and SQIVND (reference sequence). The CDR3 here is CASKQGYNEQFF. CDR3 nucleotides: TGTGCCAGTAAGCAGGGGTACAATGAGCAGTTCTTC.

The V call is TRBV7-6, the J call TRBJ2-3, with 9 bases identical to TRBD1. V lost 4 bases, J lost 3 bases, and 8 bases stayed unmatched. The CDR3 has 16 residues. Germline assignment: CDR1 SGHVS and CDR2 FNYEAQ. CDR3 residues: CASSSFTGGLTDTQYF. For the CDR3, the DNA is TGTGCCAGCAGCTCGTTCACAGGGGGCCTAACAGATACGCAGTATTTT.

The chain is built from TRBV6-5 and TRBJ2-7; D is perhaps TRBD1 or TRBD2 (6 bases each). The V gene lost 6 bases and the J gene lost 0 bases, with 12 bases spanning the gap. Germline-derived CDR1 and CDR2 are MNHEY and SVGAGI. This CDR3 contains 14 residues. The CDR3 region has the DNA TGTGCCAGCAGCCGCGGGGACATCTCCTACGAGCAGTACTTC. Amino acid sequence: CASSRGDISYEQYF.

This sequence joins TRBV30 and TRBJ1-5, with 7 bases identical to TRBD1. The CDR3 has 16 residues. The V and J ends lost 3 bases and 1 base, in that order; junction bases with no gene match: 9. Per germline, CDR1 GTSNPN and CDR2 SVGIG (reference sequence). CDR3 amino acids: CAWSPRGGVSNQPQHF. DNA for the CDR3: TGTGCCTGGAGCCCCAGGGGGGGGGTAAGCAATCAGCCCCAGCATTTT.

This clone appeared a single time. This chain joins TRBV4-1 and TRBJ2-7, with D perhaps TRBD1 or TRBD2 (5 bases each). CDR1 is MGHRA and CDR2 is YSYEKL in the germline V gene. The CDR3 has 15 amino acids. V dropped 2 bases and J dropped 3 bases, with 14 bases sitting between them. The CDR3 spells CASSQQPGPRYEQYF. In DNA, the CDR3 is TGCGCCAGCAGCCAACAACCGGGACCACGCTACGAGCAGTACTTC.

The genes are TRBV4-1 and TRBJ1-4, with unresolved D. This CDR3 is 17 amino acids long. V was clipped by 4 bases and J by 0 bases, with 15 bases between them. CDR1 is MGHRA and CDR2 is YSYEKL in the germline V gene. The CDR3 region has the DNA TGCGCCAGCAGCCCTGGACCGATAGTTGCAACTAATGAAAAACTGTTTTTT. It is translated as CASSPGPIVATNEKLFF.

The chain has TRBV10-2 and TRBJ1-1, with 8 nucleotides matching TRBD1. Germline-derived CDR1 and CDR2 are WSHSY and SAAADI. The CDR3 consists of 14 residues. V was pared by 8 bases and J by 2 bases, with 7 bases of the junction left unmatched. CDR3 sequence reads: CASAGGRVNTEAFF. In DNA form, the CDR3 reads TGCGCCAGCGCAGGGGGCAGGGTAAACACTGAAGCTTTCTTT.

DNA of the CDR3: TGTGCCAGTAGTATTGTCGGATCTCTTAATTCACCCCTCCACTTT. Protein sequence: CASSIVGSLNSPLHF. The chain is built from TRBV19 and TRBJ1-6; D not certain. The CDR3 covers 15 residues. Trimming stripped 3 bases from V and 6 bases from J, with 12 bases between. The germline V gene encodes CDR1 LNHDA and CDR2 SQIVND (reference sequence).

V and J are TRBV2 and TRBJ1-2; D is undetermined. Trimming removed 7 bases from V and 7 bases from J, with 19 bases in between. Germline-derived CDR1 and CDR2 are SNHLY and FYNNEI. This CDR3 region has 14 residues. The CDR3 sequence is CASKSRSLEGGYTF. DNA for the CDR3: TGTGCCAGCAAATCCAGGTCCCTCGAGGGTGGCTACACCTTC.

V is TRBV7-2 and J is TRBJ1-5, with D unresolved. Per the germline V gene, CDR1 is SGHTA and CDR2 is FQGNSA. This CDR3 region has 13 residues. Between the trimmed V and J ends, which lost 5 bases and 4 bases, there was a span of 9 bases. The CDR3 spells CASSIRGNQPQHF. Written as DNA, the CDR3 is TGTGCCAGCAGCATAAGAGGGAATCAGCCCCAGCATTTT.

This clone was recorded a few times. The chain is built from TRBV5-1 and TRBJ2-7; 7 bases fit TRBD1. Germline V gene sequence: CDR1 SGHRS, CDR2 YFSETQ. V shed 3 bases, J shed 9 bases, and the junction held 9 bases outside the gene matches. The CDR3 runs to 13 residues. CDR3 in amino acids: CASSSTWDSSQYF. The CDR3 nucleotides are TGCGCCAGCAGCTCAACCTGGGACAGCTCGCAGTACTTC.

V is TRBV19 and J is TRBJ1-1; possible D gene TRBD1, 6 bases. With 6 bases removed from V and 5 bases from J, the gap between germline ends came to 16 bases. CDR1 and CDR2 from the germline V gene are LNHDA and SQIVND (reference sequence). This CDR3 has 14 amino acids. CDR3 in amino acids: CASSLTGSMTEAFF. In nucleotides, the CDR3 is TGTGCCAGTAGCCTTACAGGGTCTATGACTGAAGCTTTCTTT.

The chain links TRBV7-3 to TRBJ2-5; D might be TRBD2 (6 bases). V lost 2 bases, J lost 5 bases, and 15 bases lay in between. The CDR3 covers 15 residues. The germline CDR1 and CDR2 sequences are SGHTA and FQGTGA. Here the CDR3 reads CASSLGLAGLETQYF. DNA of the CDR3: TGTGCCAGCAGCTTAGGGTTGGCGGGGCTGGAGACCCAGTACTTC.

Worth noting for this clone: Within the sample, other DNA sequences also encode this same CDR3. The rearrangement uses TRBV12-3 or TRBV12-4 and TRBJ1-1; the D gene is possibly TRBD1 (5 bases). Between the trimmed V and J ends, which lost 3 bases and 2 bases, there was a span of 7 bases. The CDR3 is 13 amino acids. The CDR3 DNA reads TGTGCCAGCAGTTTGAGGGGTAACACTGAAGCTTTCTTT. It yields the protein CASSLRGNTEAFF.

In its sample, this clone was seen once. The V call is TRBV28, the J call TRBJ2-7, with unresolved D. The CDR3 is made up of 13 amino acids. The germline V and J ends were trimmed by 5 bases and 2 bases, with 10 bases remaining between them. From germline, CDR1 is MDHEN and CDR2 SYDVKM. CDR3 loop: CASSTGLTYEQYF. The CDR3 DNA is TGTGCCAGCAGTACCGGGCTAACCTACGAGCAGTACTTC.

The chain employs TRBV19 and TRBJ1-5, with D possibly matching TRBD1 (5 bases). The CDR3 is 15 residues long. In germline, CDR1 is LNHDA, CDR2 SQIVND (reference sequence). The V and J ends lost 3 bases and 5 bases respectively, with 14 bases between them. The CDR3 DNA reads TGTGCCAGTAGTATGCGGCAGGGTCCCCATCAGCCCCAGCATTTT. It codes for CASSMRQGPHQPQHF.